The 16 T cell receptor beta chains listed next were all sequenced from one sample in a study of CD8 T cells in ankylosing spondylitis. General study findings and limits: Within ankylosing spondylitis blood, a TCR beta motif made up of roughly eight highly homologous variants appeared to be characteristic.

These receptors lack a known antigen. Via MiXCR, TCRdb re-called the 5' RACE reads, giving one row per CDR3 protein. In the table there are about 700,000 distinct CDR3 sequences, around 19% of which are singletons. Sequencing was carried out using blood, either unsorted or a sorted T cell fraction (not recorded which). These TCRs come from a male donor with ankylosing spondylitis.

The chain couples TRBV12-3 or TRBV12-4 to TRBJ2-2; D is possibly TRBD2 (6 bases). The CDR3 runs to 18 residues. V was pared by 0 bases and J by 7 bases, with 21 bases between. The CDR3 nucleotides are TGTGCCAGCAGTTTAGCGACCCTGGGGAGGAAAGCAGGCGGGGAGCTGTTTTTT. Amino acids: CASSLATLGRKAGGELFF.

The chain couples TRBV5-8 to TRBJ2-5, with TRBD2 as a possible D gene (6 bases). The V gene lost 2 bases and the J gene lost 1 base, with 12 bases spanning the gap. The CDR3 sequence is 15 residues long. Per germline, CDR1 SGHTS and CDR2 YDEGEE. The chain's CDR3 is CASSLGRSAQETQYF. The DNA of the CDR3 is TGTGCCAGCAGCTTAGGGAGGTCAGCCCAAGAGACCCAGTACTTC.

In this sample, this clonotype turned up a few times. The chain is built from TRBV29-1 and TRBJ2-1; D is ambiguous. The CDR3 is made up of 10 amino acids. Germline V CDR1 and CDR2: SQVTM, ANQGSEA. The germline V and J ends were trimmed by 4 bases and 9 bases, with 7 bases remaining between them. The CDR3 loop reads CSVGILEQFF. The CDR3 DNA is TGCAGCGTTGGGATTCTTGAGCAGTTCTTC.

V gene TRBV6-5 combines with J gene TRBJ2-5, with 8 positions matching TRBD2. J was trimmed by 5 bases and V by 2 bases; bases with no gene match: 10. The CDR3 contains 16 residues. The germline V gene encodes CDR1 MNHEY and CDR2 SVGAGI. The CDR3 loop is CASSYLPGGPGETQYF. Written as DNA, the CDR3 is TGTGCCAGCAGTTACCTCCCGGGAGGGCCTGGGGAGACCCAGTACTTC.

This chain links TRBV27 with TRBJ2-7; 10 nucleotides agree with TRBD2. Germline assignment: CDR1 MNHEY and CDR2 SMNVEV (reference sequence). The CDR3 covers 15 residues. V trimming: 5 bases; J trimming: 8 bases; junction bases outside the gene matches: 12. This CDR3 reads CASSLTRTSGDQQYF. DNA for the CDR3: TGTGCCAGCAGTCTTACCCGGACTAGCGGAGATCAGCAGTACTTC.

There are a few counts of this clonotype. The chain combines TRBV7-9 with TRBJ2-7, with D unresolved. The V end was cut by 5 bases, the J end by 4 bases, with 9 bases between. CDR3 length: 12 amino acids. Looked up from germline, CDR1 is SEHNR and CDR2 is FQNEAQ (reference sequence). This CDR3 is CASSPAQYEQYF. CDR3 DNA: TGTGCCAGCAGCCCGGCGCAGTACGAGCAGTACTTC.

Turning to this clonotype: Its ends do not fully match the called genes, so a read error is possible. The chain carries TRBV5-1 and TRBJ1-2, with TRBD1 identical over 9 bases. The germline gives CDR1 SGHRS, CDR2 YFSETQ. The CDR3 has 18 residues. CDR3 protein: CTSSLDRGGANSAYGYTF. The DNA of the CDR3 is TGCACCAGCAGCTTGGACAGGGGAGGGGCCAACAGTGCCTATGGCTACACCTTC. The full variable domain, its missing parts supplied by reference TRBV5-1 and TRBJ1-2, is KAGVTQTPRYLIKTRGQQVTLSCSPISGHRSVSWYQQTPGQGLQFLFEYFSETQRNKGNFPGRFSGRQFSNSRSEMNVSTLELGDSALYLCTSSLDRGGANSAYGYTFGSGTRLTVV.

The rearrangement uses TRBV4-2 and TRBJ2-3; the D gene could be TRBD1 or TRBD2 (5 bases each). CDR3 length equals 14 residues. Germline CDR1 and CDR2: LGHNA and YNFKEQ. V gave up 3 bases and J gave up 6 bases, with 13 bases separating them. The CDR3 sequence is CASSHVRELDTQYF. DNA of the CDR3: TGTGCCAGCAGCCATGTCAGGGAGTTGGATACGCAGTATTTT.

In this sample, this clonotype turned up a few times. CDR3 sequence: CASSLWGTENNEQFF. The CDR3, as DNA: TGTGCCAGCAGCTTATGGGGGACAGAGAACAATGAGCAGTTCTTC. The J gene is TRBJ2-1, the V gene TRBV7-6, with 7 bases aligning to TRBD1. Per the germline V gene, CDR1 is SGHVS and CDR2 is FNYEAQ. V lost 2 bases and J lost 5; bases outside the gene matches: 6. The CDR3 length is 15 residues.

The rearrangement links TRBV2 to TRBJ2-2; D is undetermined. CDR3 length: 14 residues. V shed 3 bases and J shed 8 bases, with 13 bases lying between them. Germline V gene lookup returns CDR1 SNHLY and CDR2 FYNNEI. CDR3: CASSEYGPEGELFF. For the CDR3, the DNA is TGTGCCAGCAGTGAGTACGGGCCCGAGGGGGAGCTGTTTTTT.

This clonotype has just one count. The chain has TRBV6-2 or TRBV6-3 and TRBJ2-5; D is possibly TRBD1 or TRBD2 (5 bases each). CDR1 is MNHEY and CDR2 is SVGEGT in the germline V gene. The CDR3 contains 16 residues. Trimming took off 7 bases at V and 5 bases at J, with 23 bases between the two ends. For the CDR3, the DNA is TGTGCCAGCACCTACGGGGACCTCCCGGTTGTGGAGACCCAGTACTTC. Amino acid sequence: CASTYGDLPVVETQYF.

This clonotype was counted between two and nine times. The V and J genes are TRBV20-1 and TRBJ1-2, with D possibly matching TRBD1 (5 bases). Between the trimmed V and J ends, which lost 3 bases and 6 bases, there was a span of 11 bases. CDR1 and CDR2 from the germline V gene are DFQATT and SNEGSKA (reference sequence). The CDR3 extends over 12 amino acids. CDR3 residues: CSASQGLDGYTF. CDR3 DNA: TGCAGTGCTAGCCAGGGACTGGATGGCTACACCTTC.

This clonotype was counted at least ten times. The V gene is TRBV20-1, the J gene TRBJ1-5, with D perhaps TRBD1 (5 bases). With 0 bases removed from V and 0 bases from J, the gap between germline ends came to 9 bases. This CDR3 is 15 amino acids long. The germline V gene has CDR1 DFQATT and CDR2 SNEGSKA (reference sequence). CDR3 nucleotide sequence: TGCAGTGCTAGAGATGGAGGGGATAGCAATCAGCCCCAGCATTTT. Its translation: CSARDGGDSNQPQHF.

The chain links TRBV2 to TRBJ1-3, with D perhaps matching TRBD1 (5 bases). CDR3 length: 12 residues. The V end was cut by 7 bases, the J end by 4 bases, with 8 bases between. Per germline, CDR1 SNHLY and CDR2 FYNNEI. In DNA, the CDR3 is TGTGCCAGCACTCGGACAGGAAACACCATATATTTT. Its protein product is CASTRTGNTIYF.

This clonotype was observed a few times. The chain recombines TRBV27 with TRBJ2-7; 12 bases fit TRBD2. The V and J ends lost 6 bases and 4 bases, in that order; junction bases with no gene match: 7. The CDR3 loop spans 15 amino acids. In germline, CDR1 is MNHEY, CDR2 SMNVEV (reference sequence). CDR3 protein: CASSSLGTSGYEQYF. In nucleotides, the CDR3 is TGTGCCAGCAGCTCCCTAGGGACTAGCGGGTACGAGCAGTACTTC.

This clonotype has only a few counts. The chain employs TRBV29-1 and TRBJ2-1; the match to TRBD2 covers 11 bases. Germline trimming cut 7 bases from V and 5 bases from J; bases unmatched to any gene: 7. The CDR3 runs 14 residues. Germline loops: CDR1 SQVTM, CDR2 ANQGSEA. CDR3 nucleotides: TGCAGCGGAAGATATAGCGGGAGGGACAATGAGCAGTTCTTC. This gives the protein CSGRYSGRDNEQFF.